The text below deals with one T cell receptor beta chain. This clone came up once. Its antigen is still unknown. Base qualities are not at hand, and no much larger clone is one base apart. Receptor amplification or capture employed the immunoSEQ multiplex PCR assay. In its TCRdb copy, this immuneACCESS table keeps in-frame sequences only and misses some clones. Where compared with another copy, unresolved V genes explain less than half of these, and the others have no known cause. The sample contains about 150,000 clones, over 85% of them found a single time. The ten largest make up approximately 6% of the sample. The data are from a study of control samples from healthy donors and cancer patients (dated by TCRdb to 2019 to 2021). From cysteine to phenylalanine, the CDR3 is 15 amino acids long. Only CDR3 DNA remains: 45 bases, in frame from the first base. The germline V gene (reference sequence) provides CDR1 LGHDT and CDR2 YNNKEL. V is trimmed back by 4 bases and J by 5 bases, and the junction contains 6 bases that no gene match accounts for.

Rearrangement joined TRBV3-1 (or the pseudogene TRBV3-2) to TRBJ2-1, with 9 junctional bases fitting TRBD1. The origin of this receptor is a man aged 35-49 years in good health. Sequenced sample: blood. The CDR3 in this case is CASSPPGTGNNEQFF. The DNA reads TGTGCCAGCAGCCCCCCCGGGACAGGGAACAATGAGCAGTTCTTC.